This TCR beta chain was observed in a study of blood T cell repertoires in COVID-19. Study as a whole: The United States, Italy and Spain provided the acute and convalescent COVID-19 samples.

This clone showed up just a few times. Methods used by the authors: Estimation of nucleated cell counts relied on the amplification of reference gene primers. Clones were read by immunoSEQ multiplex PCR, and TCRdb kept only the in-frame ones, dropping some. The V and J calls and clone size are taken from that table; D and trimming were inferred from the DNA. The table records around 190,000 clones, 84% of them present only once. Adults between about 18 and 89 years of age took part from some 25 US areas. Cohorts were assigned according to the clinical history that participants reported. The sequenced sample was PBMCs or T cells enriched from blood (not recorded which). The clonotype was recovered from a woman under 40 who had been exposed to COVID-19.

The CDR3 loop reads CASSQKLAYEQYF. CDR3 coding DNA: TGCGCCAGCAGCCAAAAGCTAGCCTACGAGCAGTACTTC. V and J are TRBV4-1 and TRBJ2-7; D ambiguous. Per germline, CDR1 MGHRA and CDR2 YSYEKL. This CDR3 is 13 amino acids long. Trimming stripped 2 bases from V and 2 bases from J, with 7 bases between.